Listed here are 20 T cell receptor beta chains from one sample, sequenced in a study of regulatory T cells. Study-wide points: Hydrophobic residues at CDR3 positions 6 and 7 were enriched in conventional CD4+ T cells of CD3G-deficient patients.

Primers: 52 TRBV forward and 13 TRBJ reverse. Profiled with immunoSEQ multiplex PCR; TCRdb holds only in-frame clones, not every one. The sample has over 20,000 clones; more than 70% are singletons. No antigen has been identified for these receptors. The sequenced material came from conventional CD4+ T cells sorted from blood. All receptors come from a child aged 5-17 years with CD3G deficiency.

This clone came up once. The rearrangement links TRBV4-1 to TRBJ2-7, with 10 positions matching TRBD2. Germline CDR1 and CDR2: MGHRA and YSYEKL. The CDR3 has 17 amino acids. After removal of 4 bases from V and 5 bases from J, the junction contained 14 bases not matched to a gene. The CDR3 bases are TGCGCCAGCAGCCCCCGCCCGGGCCCTAGCGGGAGCAACGAGCAGTACTTC. This gives the protein CASSPRPGPSGSNEQYF.

V gene TRBV19 combines with J gene TRBJ2-4; 9 bases line up with TRBD2. V trimming: 6 bases; J trimming: 4 bases; junction bases outside the gene matches: 13. The CDR3 is made up of 17 amino acids. Germline values: CDR1 LNHDA, CDR2 SQIVND (reference sequence). CDR3 sequence reads: CASSLSHGTSRKNIQYF. For the CDR3, the DNA is TGTGCCAGTAGCCTAAGCCACGGGACTAGCAGAAAAAACATTCAGTACTTC.

The chain combines TRBV7-3 with TRBJ2-7; 8 bases agree with TRBD1. CDR1 and CDR2 from the germline V gene are SGHTA and FQGTGA. The junction had 3 bases not matched to a gene; V was cut back by 2 bases and J by 9 bases. The CDR3 contains 12 residues. CDR3 amino acids: CASSLDRGPQYF. In DNA form, the CDR3 reads TGTGCCAGCAGCTTAGACAGGGGCCCGCAGTACTTC.

This clone has just a few counts. The chain joins TRBV5-1 to TRBJ2-3; D unclear. The CDR3 totals 13 residues. V lost 4 bases and J lost 9, with 15 bases in between. CDR1 and CDR2 (germline): SGHRS, YFSETQ. For the CDR3, the DNA is TGCGCCAGCAGCGAGATAGGGTCCCAGACGCAGTATTTT. This codes for CASSEIGSQTQYF. The complete variable domain, with remaining parts taken from reference TRBV5-1 and TRBJ2-3, reads KAGVTQTPRYLIKTRGQQVTLSCSPISGHRSVSWYQQTPGQGLQFLFEYFSETQRNKGNFPGRFSGRQFSNSRSEMNVSTLELGDSALYLCASSEIGSQTQYFGPGTRLTVL.

The J gene is TRBJ2-5, the V gene TRBV5-4, with 13 bases identical to TRBD2. Germline V lookup: CDR1 SGHNT, CDR2 YYREEE (reference sequence). The V and J ends lost 0 bases and 2 bases, in that order; junction bases with no gene match: 1. There are 16 residues in the CDR3. The CDR3 reads CASSLGLAGGQETQYF. The CDR3 nucleotides are TGTGCCAGCAGCTTGGGACTAGCGGGAGGTCAAGAGACCCAGTACTTC.

In DNA, the CDR3 is TGCGCCAGCAGCTGGGGTGGGGGCCAGGGTTCCAACGAGCAGTACTTC. This codes for CASSWGGGQGSNEQYF. The V call is TRBV5-1, the J call TRBJ2-7, with D possibly matching TRBD1 (6 bases). Looked up from germline, CDR1 is SGHRS and CDR2 is YFSETQ. This CDR3 spans 16 amino acids. Trimming removed 3 bases at V and 5 bases at J, with 21 bases between.

This rearrangement joins TRBV28 to TRBJ1-2, with D possibly TRBD1 on 5 matching bases. Germline V gives CDR1 MDHEN, CDR2 SYDVKM. This CDR3 contains 12 residues. V lost 6 bases and J lost 8, with 13 bases in between. CDR3 sequence (DNA): TGTGCCAGCAGCCGCCTCGGGGCCGGCTACACCTTC. Protein: CASSRLGAGYTF.

The chain joins TRBV19 to TRBJ1-1; 8 bases are shared with TRBD1. Germline lookup yields CDR1 LNHDA and CDR2 SQIVND (reference sequence). Trimming removed 5 bases from V and 4 bases from J; junction bases left unmatched: 6. The CDR3 loop spans 14 amino acids. The CDR3 loop is CASSVRGRGTEAFF. Written as DNA, the CDR3 is TGTGCCAGTAGTGTCAGGGGGCGAGGCACTGAAGCTTTCTTT. Full variable domain (rest looked up from reference TRBV19 and TRBJ1-1): DGGITQSPKYLFRKEGQNVTLSCEQNLNHDAMYWYRQDPGQGLRLIYYSQIVNDFQKGDIAEGYSVSREKKESFPLTVTSAQKNPTAFYLCASSVRGRGTEAFFGQGTRLTVV.

The chain uses TRBV7-9 and TRBJ2-5, with D tentatively TRBD1 (5 bases). Germline assignment: CDR1 SEHNR and CDR2 FQNEAQ (reference sequence). Trimming took off 6 bases at V and 1 base at J, with 12 bases between the two ends. This CDR3 is built from 14 residues. The DNA for the CDR3 is TGTGCCAGCAGTTATGGGGCTATCCAAGAGACCCAGTACTTC. The encoded protein is CASSYGAIQETQYF.

A single count supports this clone. V and J are TRBV18 and TRBJ2-5; 7 nucleotides agree with TRBD1. Germline V gives CDR1 KGHSH, CDR2 LQKENI. V shed 6 bases and J 5 bases; nucleotides not matched to a gene: 12. This CDR3 is built from 15 residues. As DNA, the CDR3 is TGTGCCAGCTCGCCTAGTCCGAGACAGGGCGAGACCCAGTACTTC. It is translated as CASSPSPRQGETQYF.

V gene TRBV6-1 combines with J gene TRBJ1-2, with 7 nucleotides matching TRBD1. The CDR3 is 14 residues long. CDR1 and CDR2 from the germline V gene are MNHNS and SASEGT. The V gene end was trimmed by 7 bases and the J gene end by 1 base; junction bases not matched to a gene: 6. The CDR3: CASTRDRINYGYTF. The CDR3 coding sequence is TGTGCCAGCACCCGGGACAGAATTAACTATGGCTACACCTTC.

This chain uses TRBV6-1 with TRBJ2-7, with D perhaps matching TRBD1 (6 bases). There are 11 residues in the CDR3. V was clipped by 7 bases and J by 9 bases, with 13 bases between them. Germline V gene lookup returns CDR1 MNHNS and CDR2 SASEGT. For the CDR3, the DNA is TGTGCCAGCATCTTCCGGGACACGCAGTACTTC. Amino acid sequence: CASIFRDTQYF.

V and J are TRBV11-2 and TRBJ2-7; D is possibly TRBD1 (6 bases). CDR1 is SGHAT and CDR2 is FQNNGV in the germline V gene. Trimming removed 0 bases at V and 0 bases at J, with 9 bases between. CDR3 size: 15 residues. The DNA for the CDR3 is TGTGCCAGCAGCTTAGAGGACAGCTTCTCCTACGAGCAGTACTTC. Protein sequence: CASSLEDSFSYEQYF.

V is TRBV5-1 and J is TRBJ2-7; possibly TRBD1 or TRBD2 for D (5 bases each). The CDR3 extends over 14 amino acids. Germline CDR1 reads SGHRS; CDR2 reads YFSETQ. V dropped 4 bases and J dropped 2 bases, with 13 bases sitting between them. The CDR3 DNA reads as TGCGCCAGCAGCAGCCGGGACCGAGCCTACGAGCAGTACTTC. Encoded protein: CASSSRDRAYEQYF.

This clone has a handful of counts. The V and J genes are TRBV28 and TRBJ1-2; D might be TRBD1 (5 bases). CDR3 size: 14 residues. With 1 base removed from V and 5 bases from J, the gap between germline ends came to 11 bases. CDR1 is MDHEN, CDR2 SYDVKM, per germline. CDR3 residues: CASSLSGGDYGYTF. In nucleotides, the CDR3 is TGTGCCAGCAGTTTATCGGGGGGTGATTATGGCTACACCTTC.

The chain is built from TRBV7-8 and TRBJ2-7; D is uncertain. Germline V gives CDR1 SGHVS, CDR2 FQNEAQ. The V end was cut by 5 bases, the J end by 0 bases, with 11 bases between. The CDR3 covers 14 residues. The CDR3 reads CASSPRADSYEQYF. DNA of the CDR3: TGTGCCAGCAGCCCTCGGGCGGACTCCTACGAGCAGTACTTC.

The chain joins TRBV10-3 to TRBJ2-2; 7 bases are a match to TRBD1. This CDR3 has 15 amino acids. Germline lookup yields CDR1 ENHRY and CDR2 SYGVKD. Germline trimming cut 2 bases from V and 0 bases from J; bases unmatched to any gene: 0. This chain's CDR3 is CAISERGPNTGELFF. CDR3 DNA sequence: TGTGCCATCAGTGAGAGGGGGCCGAACACCGGGGAGCTGTTTTTT.

V and J are TRBV1 and TRBJ1-1. TRBV1 is marked as a pseudogene. The CDR3 loop spans 14 amino acids. As DNA, the CDR3 is TGCACCAGCAGCCAAACCGGGGGGCGACCTGAAGCTTTCTTT. Translation: CTSSQTGGRPEAFF.

V gene TRBV6-1 combines with J gene TRBJ2-7; 8 bases map to TRBD2. The length of the CDR3 is 14 residues. Germline V gene lookup returns CDR1 MNHNS and CDR2 SASEGT. Unmatched junction bases numbered 2, after V lost 4 bases and J lost 0 bases. The DNA of the CDR3 is TGTGCCAGCAGTGTCGCGGGAGGCTCCTACGAGCAGTACTTC. Protein: CASSVAGGSYEQYF.

The J gene is TRBJ1-1, the V gene TRBV7-3, with D possibly matching TRBD1 (6 bases). The germline V gene encodes CDR1 SGHTA and CDR2 FQGTGA. The length of the CDR3 is 18 residues. The germline V and J ends were trimmed by 1 base and 0 bases, with 18 bases remaining between them. CDR3 residues: CASSLSGQNCAMNTEAFF. CDR3 in DNA: TGTGCCAGCAGCTTAAGTGGACAGAACTGCGCCATGAACACTGAAGCTTTCTTT.